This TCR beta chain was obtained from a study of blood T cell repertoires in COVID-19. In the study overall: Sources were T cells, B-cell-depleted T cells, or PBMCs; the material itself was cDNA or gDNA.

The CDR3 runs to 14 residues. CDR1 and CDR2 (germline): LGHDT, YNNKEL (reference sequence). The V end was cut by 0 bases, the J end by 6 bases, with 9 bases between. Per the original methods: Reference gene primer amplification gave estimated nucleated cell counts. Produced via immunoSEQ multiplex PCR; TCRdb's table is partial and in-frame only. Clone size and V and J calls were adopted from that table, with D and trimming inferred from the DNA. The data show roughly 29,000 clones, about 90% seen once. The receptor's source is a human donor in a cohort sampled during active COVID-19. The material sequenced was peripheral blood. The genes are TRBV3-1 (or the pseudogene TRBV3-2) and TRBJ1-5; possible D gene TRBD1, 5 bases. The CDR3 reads CASSQESGGQPQHF. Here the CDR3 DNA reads TGTGCCAGCAGCCAAGAGTCGGGGGGTCAGCCCCAGCATTTT.